A single sample is the source of the 30 T cell receptor beta chains below, sequenced in a study of cytomegalovirus exposure and HLA in healthy donors. PCR amplification relied on 60 Vbeta primers (plus 13 Jbeta primers). Generated by immunoSEQ multiplex PCR, the TCRdb table keeps only in-frame clones and is missing some. Of approximately 150,000 clones in the sample, around three quarters were seen once. Sequencing was done on a sample of PBMCs. These receptors originate from a male donor in good health and CMV-seronegative.

The chain is built from TRBV28 and TRBJ1-6, with unresolved D. Trimming cost V 8 bases and J 10 bases, with 12 bases left between them. The length of the CDR3 is 12 residues. CDR1 and CDR2 from the germline V gene are MDHEN and SYDVKM. CDR3 nucleotide sequence: TGTGCCAGCTCCTATTCTAGGTCACCCCTCCACTTT. Its protein is CASSYSRSPLHF.

On this clone itself: The junction shows a germline mismatch at one end, possibly a read error. The chain is built from TRBV7-9 and TRBJ2-1; 11 bases are shared with TRBD2. Germline V gene lookup returns CDR1 SEHNR and CDR2 FQNEAQ (reference sequence). The CDR3 is 14 residues long. The CDR3 DNA follows: TGTGCCAGCAGCCTAGCGGGAGGAACCAATGAGCAGTTCTTC. Encoded protein: CASSLAGGTNEQFF.

This chain uses TRBV5-4 with TRBJ1-2; 8 bases line up with TRBD1. V lost 1 base to trimming and J lost 2 bases; unmatched junction nucleotides: 10. Looked up from germline, CDR1 is SGHNT and CDR2 is YYREEE (reference sequence). This CDR3 region has 17 residues. CDR3 in DNA: TGTGCCAGCAGCTTGTGGCAGGGGGCGGCCCGAAACTATGGCTACACCTTC. Translation: CASSLWQGAARNYGYTF.

The chain carries TRBV29-1 and TRBJ2-1; the D gene is possibly TRBD2 (5 bases). V shed 3 bases and J shed 14 bases, with 29 bases lying between them. The V gene's germline CDR1 is SQVTM and CDR2 ANQGSEA. CDR3 length: 16 amino acids. The CDR3 loop reads CSVESSARELSPREFF. The DNA for the CDR3 is TGCAGCGTTGAGTCCTCGGCGCGTGAACTGAGCCCGCGGGAGTTCTTC.

The rearrangement links TRBV7-9 to TRBJ2-7; weak D call: TRBD1 (6 bases). This CDR3 comprises 12 residues. V lost 5 bases and J lost 3, with 8 bases in between. Germline CDR1 reads SEHNR; CDR2 reads FQNEAQ (reference sequence). CDR3 loop: CASSAGVYEQYF. The CDR3 nucleotides are TGTGCCAGCAGCGCAGGGGTCTACGAGCAGTACTTC.

The chain links TRBV5-1 to TRBJ2-2, with TRBD1 identical over 7 bases. From germline, CDR1 is SGHRS and CDR2 YFSETQ. The V segment lost 4 bases and the J segment 0 bases; nucleotides outside the gene matches: 6. The CDR3 is 16 residues long. This CDR3 reads CASSPTDRANTGELFF. The CDR3 coding sequence is TGCGCCAGCAGCCCCACCGACAGGGCGAACACCGGGGAGCTGTTTTTT.

The chain recombines TRBV5-4 with TRBJ2-5, with 9 bases fitting TRBD1. The junction had 12 bases not matched to a gene; V was cut back by 4 bases and J by 2 bases. This CDR3 has 17 amino acids. Germline CDR1 reads SGHNT; CDR2 reads YYREEE (reference sequence). CDR3 sequence: CASSPGLGQGAQETQYF. The DNA of the CDR3 is TGTGCCAGCAGCCCCGGATTGGGACAGGGCGCTCAAGAGACCCAGTACTTC.

The V call is TRBV28, the J call TRBJ1-1, with 9 bases matching TRBD1. Per the germline V gene, CDR1 is MDHEN and CDR2 is SYDVKM. The CDR3 length is 15 residues. V gave up 5 bases and J gave up 6 bases; unmatched junction bases: 10. This chain's CDR3 is CASSPPGQGGAEAFF. The CDR3 bases are TGTGCCAGCAGTCCTCCGGGACAGGGCGGTGCTGAAGCTTTCTTT.

The chain carries TRBV6-1 and TRBJ2-5; no clear D gene. The ends were cut back, 4 bases at V and 5 bases at J, with 17 bases in the middle. CDR3 length: 15 amino acids. Germline V gene lookup returns CDR1 MNHNS and CDR2 SASEGT. CDR3 sequence: CASSALRVAQETQYF. The CDR3 coding sequence is TGTGCCAGCAGTGCCCTTCGGGTAGCCCAGGAGACCCAGTACTTC.

The gene calls are TRBV5-1 and TRBJ1-2; D remains unclear. Germline loops: CDR1 SGHRS, CDR2 YFSETQ. The CDR3 sequence is 13 residues long. Between the trimmed V and J ends, which lost 5 bases and 3 bases, there was a span of 11 bases. CDR3 coding DNA: TGCGCCAGCAGTAAAGACACGGACTATGGCTACACCTTC. This encodes CASSKDTDYGYTF.

This chain links TRBV19 with TRBJ2-1, with TRBD2 matching 8 bases. The germline CDR1 and CDR2 sequences are LNHDA and SQIVND (reference sequence). The CDR3 is made up of 14 amino acids. V trimming: 6 bases; J trimming: 8 bases; junction bases outside the gene matches: 9. CDR3 loop: CASSSREGADEQFF. The CDR3 DNA sequence: TGTGCCAGTAGCTCCCGGGAGGGCGCCGATGAGCAGTTCTTC. The full variable domain, completed using reference TRBV19 and TRBJ2-1, is DGGITQSPKYLFRKEGQNVTLSCEQNLNHDAMYWYRQDPGQGLRLIYYSQIVNDFQKGDIAEGYSVSREKKESFPLTVTSAQKNPTAFYLCASSSREGADEQFFGPGTRLTVL.

The V gene is TRBV7-9, the J gene TRBJ2-7, with 8 bases that match TRBD1. The germline V gene has CDR1 SEHNR and CDR2 FQNEAQ (reference sequence). The CDR3 is made up of 14 amino acids. Germline trimming cut 6 bases from V and 3 bases from J; bases unmatched to any gene: 7. CDR3 DNA: TGTGCCAGCAGTCCACCCGGGACAGGCTACGAGCAGTACTTC. This sequence encodes CASSPPGTGYEQYF. Full variable domain (missing parts from reference TRBV7-9 and TRBJ2-7): DTGVSQNPRHKITKRGQNVTFRCDPISEHNRLYWYRQTLGQGPEFLTYFQNEAQLEKSRLLSDRFSAERPKGSFSTLEIQRTEQGDSAMYLCASSPPGTGYEQYFGPGTRLTVT.

There are a few counts of this clone. V usage is TRBV15 and J usage is TRBJ2-3; 13 bases align to TRBD2. Trimming took 4 bases from V and 2 from J; bases not matched to a gene: 6. Germline V lookup: CDR1 LNHNV, CDR2 YYDKDF (reference sequence). This CDR3 has 17 residues. CDR3 region: CATSTSGLAGTTDTQYF. In nucleotides, the CDR3 is TGTGCCACCAGCACCTCGGGACTAGCGGGAACCACAGATACGCAGTATTTT. Full variable domain (rest looked up from reference TRBV15 and TRBJ2-3): DAMVIQNPRYQVTQFGKPVTLSCSQTLNHNVMYWYQQKSSQAPKLLFHYYDKDFNNEADTPDNFQSRRPNTSFCFLDIRSPGLGDTAMYLCATSTSGLAGTTDTQYFGPGTRLTVL.

The chain is built from TRBV19 and TRBJ1-1, with D perhaps matching TRBD1 (5 bases). The ends were cut back, 7 bases at V and 4 bases at J, with 22 bases in the middle. The CDR3 is made up of 16 amino acids. The germline gives CDR1 LNHDA, CDR2 SQIVND (reference sequence). The CDR3 sequence is CASTQASKGWGTEAFF. The CDR3 coding sequence is TGTGCCAGTACACAGGCGTCGAAAGGCTGGGGCACTGAAGCTTTCTTT.

As regards this clone: This sample includes further DNA sequences coding for the same CDR3. V usage is TRBV19 and J usage is TRBJ2-7; unclear D gene. The CDR3 runs to 13 residues. The germline gives CDR1 LNHDA, CDR2 SQIVND (reference sequence). V lost 3 bases, J lost 3 bases, and 9 bases lay in between. This CDR3 is CASSIQGDYEQYF. CDR3 coding DNA: TGTGCCAGTAGTATTCAAGGAGACTACGAGCAGTACTTC.

For the CDR3, the DNA is TGTGCCTTGAGTCAGGGGCCGGGCACTGAAGCTTTCTTT. Translation: CALSQGPGTEAFF. V is TRBV19 and J is TRBJ1-1; D might be TRBD1 (6 bases). This CDR3 is built from 13 residues. Between the trimmed V and J ends, which lost 11 bases and 4 bases, there was a span of 17 bases. Germline lookup yields CDR1 LNHDA and CDR2 SQIVND (reference sequence).

This chain uses TRBV7-2 with TRBJ1-1; D gene unclear. Trimming cost V 2 bases and J 3 bases, with 7 bases left between them. This CDR3 region has 13 residues. The V gene's germline CDR1 is SGHTA and CDR2 FQGNSA. This CDR3 reads CASSLITDTEAFF. CDR3 DNA sequence: TGTGCCAGCAGCTTAATAACAGACACTGAAGCTTTCTTT.

The chain links TRBV11-2 to TRBJ2-1; maybe TRBD2 (5 bases). Trimming removed 6 bases at V and 5 bases at J, with 23 bases between. The V gene's germline CDR1 is SGHAT and CDR2 FQNNGV. The CDR3 totals 17 residues. The CDR3 region has the DNA TGTGCCAGCAGTTCATCTGTTAGCGAGCGGCTCAACAATGAGCAGTTCTTC. It is translated as CASSSSVSERLNNEQFF.

The rearrangement joins TRBV5-6 to TRBJ2-5; TRBD2 aligns across 10 bases. This CDR3 has 15 residues. CDR1 is SGHDT and CDR2 is YYEEEE in the germline V gene. Trimming took 3 bases from V and 6 from J; bases not matched to a gene: 8. CDR3 coding DNA: TGTGCCAGCAGCTCGGCTAGCGGGAGAGGGAAGACCCAGTACTTC. This encodes CASSSASGRGKTQYF.

V usage is TRBV6-5 and J usage is TRBJ2-7; tentative D call: TRBD1 (6 bases). V lost 0 bases and J 3 bases, leaving 15 bases between the germline ends. Germline lookup yields CDR1 MNHEY and CDR2 SVGAGI. The CDR3 runs to 16 residues. The CDR3, as DNA: TGTGCCAGCAGTTACTCGACAGGACCCCGGGACTACGAGCAGTACTTC. Translating gives CASSYSTGPRDYEQYF.

This clone was seen a single time. At the DNA level, this CDR3 is encoded by other sequences in the same sample as well. V is TRBV7-9 and J is TRBJ2-7, with a possible D match to TRBD1 (6 bases). The CDR3 extends over 15 amino acids. V lost 2 bases to trimming and J lost 5 bases, with 16 bases between them. In germline, CDR1 is SEHNR, CDR2 FQNEAQ (reference sequence). CDR3 nucleotide sequence: TGTGCCAGCAGCTTAAAGGTACAGGGCGCCGACGAGCAGTACTTC. It translates to CASSLKVQGADEQYF.

This chain uses TRBV5-4 with TRBJ1-4, with 8 bases aligning to TRBD1. There are 15 residues in the CDR3. After removal of 2 bases from V and 4 bases from J, the junction contained 4 bases not matched to a gene. Looked up from germline, CDR1 is SGHNT and CDR2 is YYREEE (reference sequence). In DNA, the CDR3 is TGTGCCAGCAGCTTTTTCGGACAGGGTAATGAAAAACTGTTTTTT. This encodes CASSFFGQGNEKLFF.

The chain employs TRBV4-1 and TRBJ2-4, with no clear D. V was pared by 0 bases and J by 6 bases, with 6 bases between. The CDR3 runs to 13 residues. From germline, CDR1 is MGHRA and CDR2 YSYEKL. This CDR3 is CASSQDLRNIQYF. The CDR3 DNA is TGCGCCAGCAGCCAAGATCTCAGAAACATTCAGTACTTC.

The V gene is TRBV14, the J gene TRBJ1-1, with D possibly TRBD1 on 6 matching bases. CDR1 and CDR2 from the germline V gene are SGHDN and FVKESK. This CDR3 region has 13 residues. Deletions cut 1 base from V and 8 bases from J, with 11 bases between. This CDR3 reads CASSQVFGTEAFF. DNA of the CDR3: TGTGCCAGCAGCCAAGTGTTCGGGACAGAAGCTTTCTTT. The full variable domain, rest sourced from reference TRBV14 and TRBJ1-1, is EAGVTQFPSHSVIEKGQTVTLRCDPISGHDNLYWYRRVMGKEIKFLLHFVKESKQDESGMPNNRFLAERTGGTYSTLKVQPAELEDSGVYFCASSQVFGTEAFFGQGTRLTVV.

This clone was seen a few times. V gene TRBV2 combines with J gene TRBJ1-5, with D perhaps TRBD1 (5 bases). The length of the CDR3 is 13 residues. V shed 3 bases and J shed 5 bases, with 8 bases lying between them. Germline assignment: CDR1 SNHLY and CDR2 FYNNEI. CDR3 DNA sequence: TGTGCCAGCAGTGACAGGGAACATCAGCCCCAGCATTTT. It is translated as CASSDREHQPQHF.

The CDR3, as DNA: TGTGCCAGCAGCTTTTCCGCGGGGGGGACATTCTCTAGCACAGATACGCAGTATTTT. It codes for CASSFSAGGTFSSTDTQYF. V gene TRBV7-2 combines with J gene TRBJ2-3; TRBD2 aligns across 9 bases. Unmatched junction bases numbered 13, after V lost 3 bases and J lost 0 bases. The CDR3 runs 19 residues. The germline V gene has CDR1 SGHTA and CDR2 FQGNSA.

V gene TRBV7-9 combines with J gene TRBJ1-2; D remains unclear. Trimming shortened V by 5 bases and J by 2 bases, and 9 bases separated the two germline ends. The CDR3 loop spans 13 amino acids. The germline CDR1 and CDR2 sequences are SEHNR and FQNEAQ (reference sequence). CDR3 coding DNA: TGTGCCAGCAGCCCTGACGGGAACTATGGCTACACCTTC. Translating gives CASSPDGNYGYTF.

This clone turned up a few times. The V gene is TRBV4-3, the J gene TRBJ1-3; 9 bases are a match to TRBD1. CDR1 LGHNA and CDR2 YSLEER come from the germline V gene. J gave up 4 bases and V 5 bases, and 6 bases lay outside the gene matches. The CDR3 runs to 15 residues. The CDR3 nucleotides are TGCGCCAGCAGCGCCGGGACAGGGTGGGGAAACACCATATATTTT. It specifies CASSAGTGWGNTIYF.

V usage is TRBV28 and J usage is TRBJ2-5; the D gene is possibly TRBD1 (6 bases). V was pared by 6 bases and J by 1 base, with 12 bases between. Germline CDR1 reads MDHEN; CDR2 reads SYDVKM. The CDR3 consists of 14 residues. In DNA, the CDR3 is TGTGCCAGCAGCCCCGGACAGTTCCAAGAGACCCAGTACTTC. Protein sequence: CASSPGQFQETQYF.

The chain recombines TRBV19 with TRBJ1-5; 9 bases align to TRBD1. This CDR3 spans 16 amino acids. Germline CDR1 is LNHDA and CDR2 is SQIVND (reference sequence). Trimming removed 2 bases from V and 3 bases from J; junction bases left unmatched: 5. The CDR3 sequence is CASSITGQGPNQPQHF. The CDR3 DNA sequence: TGTGCCAGTAGTATAACGGGACAGGGACCCAATCAGCCCCAGCATTTT.